The T cell receptor beta chain under discussion was sequenced for a study of CD8 T cells in Susac syndrome. When the RNA was reverse transcribed, random hexamers were used with an input of about 0.5 to 1 ug. TCRdb itself ran the immunoSEQ multiplex PCR reads through MiXCR, one entry per CDR3 protein. The sample includes fewer than 200,000 distinct CDR3 sequences, roughly 94% of them seen just once. Germline loops: CDR1 SNHLY, CDR2 FYNNEI. The CDR3 consists of 12 residues. The V end lost 5 bases, the J end lost 9 bases, and 10 bases lay between the germline ends. The sample was CD4+ T cells from PBMCs. The chain links TRBV2 to TRBJ2-2, with a weak D call TRBD2 (5 bases). The clonotype comes from a human donor with Susac syndrome. This CDR3 is CASSLLVRELFF. CDR3 DNA: TGTGCCAGCAGTTTACTAGTTAGGGAGCTGTTTTTT.